The T cell receptor (beta chain) under discussion was sequenced for a study of spatial heterogeneity in lung cancer. From the 5' RACE reads, TCRdb called clonotypes with MiXCR, one entry per CDR3 protein. The table records roughly 11,000 distinct CDR3 sequences, roughly 3.9% of them present only once. This clonotype was seen repeatedly, ten times or more. Relative to the germline gene, one junction end is altered; a read error may explain this. The library was designed around alpha chains, so this beta chain is a stray read whose abundance carries little weight. Noted time point: sample taken at primary tumor resection. Whole RNA obtained from tumor, nontumor lung or frozen PBMC underwent sequencing without sorting. The sequenced sample was normal lung tissue next to the tumor, obtained at surgery. This TCR came from a male donor with early-stage non-small cell lung cancer.

The CDR3 loop is CASSLNGARNAEAFF. As DNA, the CDR3 is TGTGCCAGCAGCTTAAACGGGGCGCGGAACGCTGAAGCTTTCTTT. The chain uses TRBV7-8 and TRBJ1-1, with a tentative D call TRBD1 (5 bases). In germline, CDR1 is SGHVS, CDR2 FQNEAQ. The CDR3 is made up of 15 amino acids.